A selection of T cell receptor beta chains follows, all from one sample in a study of blood T cell repertoires in COVID-19. Assay: immunoSEQ multiplex PCR; the TCRdb copy retains only in-frame clones and omits some. The sample lists over 35,000 clones; more than 75% were seen once. Specimen: peripheral blood. These receptors were collected from a man aged 70-80 years with active COVID-19. Both conserved end residues are part of each CDR3. The D gene is left open where the match is weak. Clone size is given for some rows only: seen once, a few or many times, or a class if the clone is expanded.

D gene	V gene	clone size	J gene	CDR3 DNA	CDR3 protein
.	TRBV29-1	.	TRBJ1-2	TGCAGCGTTGAAGGGGAGATCTATGGCTACACCTTC	CSVEGEIYGYTF
TRBD1	TRBV27	.	TRBJ1-5	TGTGCCAGCAGTAGACAGGGGACCTATAGCAATCAGCCCCAGCATTTT	CASSRQGTYSNQPQHF
.	TRBV7-6	.	TRBJ2-7	TGTGCCAGCAGCTTCCGCGGGTCGTACGAGCAGTACTTC	CASSFRGSYEQYF
.	TRBV7-8	.	TRBJ2-1	TGTGCCAGCAGCCCACCGCGGAATGAGCAGTTCTTC	CASSPPRNEQFF
TRBD2	TRBV9	.	TRBJ2-1	TGTGCCAGCAGCGCAAACGGACTAGCCGGCCTCAATGAGCAGTTCTTC	CASSANGLAGLNEQFF
TRBD2	TRBV19	.	TRBJ2-5	TGTGCCAGTAGTATTAGCGGGAGGGCCGCAAAGACCCAGTACTTC	CASSISGRAAKTQYF
TRBD2	TRBV29-1	.	TRBJ2-3	TGCAGCGGCCGCCCTAGCGGGGGCGAACGAACGCAGTATTTT	CSGRPSGGERTQYF
.	TRBV12-3/TRBV12-4	once	TRBJ2-2	TGTGCCAGCAGTCTATTTCGGGCCGGGGAGCTGTTTTTT	CASSLFRAGELFF
TRBD1	TRBV28	.	TRBJ2-7	TGTGCCAGCAGTTTTAACTACAGGGGGCGGACCTACGAGCAGTACTTC	CASSFNYRGRTYEQYF
.	TRBV6-1	.	TRBJ2-1	TGTGCCAGCAGTGAACGTCAAAGGGGGTTTCAGTTCTTC	CASSERQRGFQFF
.	TRBV4-1	once	TRBJ1-2	TGCGCCAGCAGACCTGGCGGGTTGAACTATGGCTACACCTTC	CASRPGGLNYGYTF
.	TRBV10-3	.	TRBJ1-1	TGTGCCATCAGTGACCCAGGTTTCATGAACACTGAAGCTTTCTTT	CAISDPGFMNTEAFF
TRBD1	TRBV5-1	.	TRBJ1-4	TGCGCCAGCAGCCACTCCGACAGGGTCCGGGATAATGAAAAACTGTTTTTT	CASSHSDRVRDNEKLFF
.	TRBV7-9	.	TRBJ2-1	TGTGCCAGCAGCTCTTACTCCCTATTTGTGTTCTTC	CASSSYSLFVFF
.	TRBV5-1	.	TRBJ2-3	TGCGCCAGCAGCTTGGACGGGACACCCACCACAGATACGCAGTATTTT	CASSLDGTPTTDTQYF
TRBD1	TRBV11-2	.	TRBJ1-1	TGTGCCAGCAGCTTACTCCCAGGGGGTGGGACTGAAGCTTTCTTT	CASSLLPGGGTEAFF
.	TRBV7-2	.	TRBJ2-7	TGTGCCAGCAGCTTTTCTCGGGGAGGAGAGCAGTACTTC	CASSFSRGGEQYF
.	TRBV27	.	TRBJ2-5	TGTGCCAGCACCCTAACAGGGATTCACCAAGAGACCCAGTACTTC	CASTLTGIHQETQYF
.	TRBV19	few	TRBJ1-5	TGTGCCAGTAGTATACCGGGGACGGGCCGCGGGGCCCAGCATTTT	CASSIPGTGRGAQHF
TRBD1	TRBV7-2	.	TRBJ1-4	TGTGCCAGCAGCCCCCTTGGACAGGGGCGGCCAAAACTGTTTTTT	CASSPLGQGRPKLFF
.	TRBV6-5	.	TRBJ1-1	TGTGCCAGCACCCCGGTGAGGGGGGGCACTGAAGCTTTCTTT	CASTPVRGGTEAFF
.	TRBV7-3	.	TRBJ1-1	TGTGCCAGCAGCTTGGCGCCGGGGAACACTGAAGCTTTCTTT	CASSLAPGNTEAFF
TRBD2	TRBV7-2	.	TRBJ2-1	TGTGCCAGCAGCTTTGTAGGCGGGAGAATAGGCGATGAGCAGTTCTTC	CASSFVGGRIGDEQFF
TRBD2	TRBV7-3	.	TRBJ2-1	TGTGCCAGCAGCTTAACGTCGCTAGCGGGAGCCTCTGAGCAGTTCTTC	CASSLTSLAGASEQFF
.	TRBV28	.	TRBJ2-2	TGTGCCAGCAGATTACTGGGGGGGCCATCCACCGGGGAGCTGTTTTTT	CASRLLGGPSTGELFF
.	TRBV19	.	TRBJ2-3	TGTGCCAGTAGTATTGGTGCAGGTGCTAGCACAGATACGCAGTATTTT	CASSIGAGASTDTQYF
.	TRBV18	once	TRBJ1-6	TGTGCCAGCTCACCAGCCCCGGGGTTCGGTAATTCACCCCTCCACTTT	CASSPAPGFGNSPLHF
TRBD2	TRBV7-3	.	TRBJ2-1	TGTGCCAGCAGCTTACTAGCGGGCCCCTACAATGAGCAGTTCTTC	CASSLLAGPYNEQFF
TRBD2	TRBV15	.	TRBJ2-3	TGTGCCACCAGCAGAGTTAGCGGGGGGTCGTGGACGCAGTATTTT	CATSRVSGGSWTQYF
TRBD1	TRBV5-1	few	TRBJ2-7	TGCGCCAGCTCCGCCGGACAGGGGAACGAGCAGTACTTC	CASSAGQGNEQYF
.	TRBV4-1	.	TRBJ2-7	TGCGCCAGCAGCCAAGGGGTGACAAACTACGAGCAGTACTTC	CASSQGVTNYEQYF
.	TRBV21-1	once	TRBJ2-2	TGTGCCAGCAGAGGGGTGGGGCCCGGGGAGCTGTTTTTT	CASRGVGPGELFF
.	TRBV29-1	.	TRBJ2-4	TGCAGCGTTGAAGGACTAGAAAACATTCAGTACTTC	CSVEGLENIQYF
.	TRBV18	.	TRBJ2-7	TGTGCCAGCTCACCAAGAGCGGATAGCTCCTACGAGCAGTACTTC	CASSPRADSSYEQYF
.	TRBV9	.	TRBJ2-7	TGTGCCAGCAGCGAGGGGTACAGGAGCTCCTACGAGCAGTACTTC	CASSEGYRSSYEQYF
TRBD2	TRBV7-2	.	TRBJ2-1	TGTGCCAGCAGCTCCTTAGCGGGGAGCTACAATGAGCAGTTCTTC	CASSSLAGSYNEQFF
TRBD2	TRBV7-6	once	TRBJ2-3	TGTGCCAGCAGCCCGGTAACCGGGACTAGACGCACAGATACGCAGTATTTT	CASSPVTGTRRTDTQYF
TRBD1	TRBV2	.	TRBJ2-1	TGTGCCAGCAGCGCCGGGACAGGACACTACAATGAGCAGTTCTTC	CASSAGTGHYNEQFF